This T cell receptor beta chain came from a study of cytomegalovirus exposure and HLA in healthy donors. Overall study findings and caveats: Exclusion applied to some V segments, including TRBV6-2 and TRBV6-3, as they were indistinguishable.

Turning to this clone: As yet, its antigen is unknown.

The PCR contained 60 Vbeta and 13 Jbeta primers. Sequencing used immunoSEQ multiplex PCR; TCRdb keeps in-frame clones, though not all of them. Of around 120,000 clones in the sample, 75% to 85% were seen once. The germline V gene encodes CDR1 SNHLY and CDR2 FYNNEI. The CDR3 consists of 14 residues. V trimming: 4 bases; J trimming: 5 bases; junction bases outside the gene matches: 4. V gene TRBV2 combines with J gene TRBJ2-5; 10 nucleotides match TRBD1. Sequenced sample: PBMCs. This TCR derives from a man in his fifties or sixties in good health and CMV-seronegative. CDR3 region: CASSGGGQGETQYF. The DNA for the CDR3 is TGTGCCAGCAGTGGGGGGGGACAGGGGGAGACCCAGTACTTC.